A selection of T cell receptor beta chains follows, all from one sample in a study of cytomegalovirus exposure and HLA in healthy donors. TCRdb keeps only in-frame clones here, not all; method: immunoSEQ multiplex PCR. The table includes some 91,000 clones, around 77% detected once. Sequenced input: PBMCs. These TCRs come from a man in his forties in good health and CMV-seronegative. The CDR3 runs from the conserved cysteine through the conserved F or W. D genes are given only for firm matches. Clone size appears in some rows only: once, few, many, or a class for an expanded clone.

TRBV30	TRBD2	-	TRBJ2-1	CAWSALGGSDEQFF	TGTGCCTGGAGCGCCCTCGGGGGGTCCGATGAGCAGTTCTTC
TRBV5-5	-	few	TRBJ1-1	CASSLEGVNTEAFF	TGTGCCAGCAGCTTGGAGGGGGTGAACACTGAAGCTTTCTTT
TRBV19	TRBD2	-	TRBJ2-1	CASTRSGTTVFF	TGTGCCAGTACCCGGAGCGGGACTACGGTGTTCTTC
TRBV4-2	TRBD2	-	TRBJ2-7	CASSQEALAGSIEQYF	TGTGCCAGCAGCCAAGAGGCCCTAGCGGGATCAATCGAGCAGTACTTC
TRBV18	TRBD1	once	TRBJ2-5	CASSPRGETQYF	TGTGCCAGCTCACCCAGGGGGGAGACCCAGTACTTC
TRBV9	TRBD2	-	TRBJ2-7	CASSPRTSGFYEQYF	TGTGCCAGCAGCCCCCGGACTAGCGGGTTCTACGAGCAGTACTTC
TRBV6-5	TRBD1	-	TRBJ1-5	CASSYGTGVNQPQHF	TGTGCCAGCAGTTACGGGACAGGGGTCAATCAGCCCCAGCATTTT
TRBV7-6	-	-	TRBJ2-5	CASSLAPGLETQYF	TGTGCCAGCAGCTTAGCGCCGGGGTTAGAGACCCAGTACTTC
TRBV5-1	-	once	TRBJ2-2	CASSLASSPGELFF	TGCGCCAGCAGCTTGGCTAGCTCGCCCGGGGAGCTGTTTTTT
TRBV6-6	-	-	TRBJ1-1	CASSYSPGYTEAFF	TGTGCCAGCAGTTACTCGCCCGGTTACACTGAAGCTTTCTTT
TRBV18	TRBD1	-	TRBJ2-1	CASSPFEGAKPGGYNEQFF	TGTGCCAGCTCACCTTTTGAGGGGGCTAAGCCCGGCGGCTACAATGAGCAGTTCTTC
TRBV10-1	-	-	TRBJ2-2	CASSERGAGKTGELFF	TGCGCCAGCAGTGAGCGGGGGGCAGGAAAGACCGGGGAGCTGTTTTTT
TRBV7-2	TRBD1	-	TRBJ1-3	CASSDTGVRAGNTIYF	TGTGCCAGCAGCGATACAGGGGTTAGGGCTGGAAACACCATATATTTT